A single sample gave rise to the 9 T cell receptor beta chains below, sequenced in a study of OX40 agonist ivuxolimab in advanced cancers. The library was prepared using the immunoSEQ multiplex PCR assay. TCRdb provides this immuneACCESS table in a form limited to in-frame rearrangements. Some clones are lacking; in checked studies, under half of them reflect an unresolved V gene, and why the rest are absent is not known. Here the sample has some 80,000 clones; around four fifths occur a single time. Of the sample, approximately 25% is held by the ten largest clones. The sequenced sample was CD4+ or CD8+ T cells sorted from blood, obtained in a trial of the OX40 agonist ivuxolimab. The origin of the receptors is an adult with an advanced solid tumor such as melanoma, head and neck, liver or kidney cancer.

This clone showed up just a few times. The chain recombines TRBV2 with TRBJ1-3; D possibly corresponds to TRBD1 (5 bases). CDR3 length: 14 amino acids. Germline V gene sequence: CDR1 SNHLY, CDR2 FYNNEI. V was cut by 6 bases and J by 3 bases, with 12 bases left in between. For the CDR3, the DNA is TGTGCCAGCAGGGGAGGGGCAAGTGGAAACACCATATATTTT. Translation gives CASRGGASGNTIYF.

DNA for the CDR3: TGTGCCAGCAGAATGGGACCGTCGCTCGAGGCCAACGTCCTGACTTTC. This encodes CASRMGPSLEANVLTF. The rearrangement joins TRBV4-2 to TRBJ2-6, with D tentatively TRBD1 or TRBD2 (5 bases each). The CDR3 is made up of 16 amino acids. CDR1 and CDR2 (germline): LGHNA, YNFKEQ. V lost 6 bases and J lost 6, with 18 bases in between.

This clone appeared once. The chain has TRBV5-1 and TRBJ2-1; 7 bases are shared with TRBD1. Trimming removed 4 bases from V and 5 bases from J; junction bases left unmatched: 6. Germline values: CDR1 SGHRS, CDR2 YFSETQ. The CDR3 runs 14 residues. The CDR3, as DNA: TGCGCCAGCAGCAGGGGACAGCTCCACAATGAGCAGTTCTTC. This sequence encodes CASSRGQLHNEQFF.

This chain joins TRBV27 and TRBJ1-2, with a tentative D call TRBD1 (5 bases). Germline loops: CDR1 MNHEY, CDR2 SMNVEV (reference sequence). Between the trimmed V and J ends, which lost 7 bases and 4 bases, there was a span of 25 bases. CDR3 size: 17 residues. The chain's CDR3 is CASIGAKGDRASYGYTF. Written as DNA, the CDR3 is TGTGCCAGCATAGGGGCTAAGGGAGACAGAGCCAGCTATGGCTACACCTTC.

This chain connects TRBV5-1 to TRBJ1-3; possibly TRBD1 for D (6 bases). V was shortened by 0 bases and J by 0 bases, with 10 bases between the two germline ends. Germline CDR1 and CDR2: SGHRS and YFSETQ. The CDR3 extends over 16 amino acids. In nucleotides, the CDR3 is TGCGCCAGCAGCTTGGGGACAGTTGACTCTGGAAACACCATATATTTT. Protein product: CASSLGTVDSGNTIYF. Full variable domain (remainder filled in from reference TRBV5-1 and TRBJ1-3): KAGVTQTPRYLIKTRGQQVTLSCSPISGHRSVSWYQQTPGQGLQFLFEYFSETQRNKGNFPGRFSGRQFSNSRSEMNVSTLELGDSALYLCASSLGTVDSGNTIYFGEGSWLTVV.

This clone has more than one count but fewer than ten. J is TRBJ2-7 and V is TRBV18; no clear D. Germline V gene lookup returns CDR1 KGHSH and CDR2 LQKENI. The V gene lost 6 bases and the J gene lost 3 bases, with 9 bases spanning the gap. The CDR3 sequence is 12 residues long. The CDR3 spells CASSEDGYEQYF. The CDR3 coding sequence is TGTGCCAGCTCCGAAGACGGCTACGAGCAGTACTTC. Variable domain in full (rest from reference TRBV18 and TRBJ2-7): NAGVMQNPRHLVRRRGQEARLRCSPMKGHSHVYWYRQLPEEGLKFMVYLQKENIIDESGMPKERFSAEFPKEGPSILRIQQVVRGDSAAYFCASSEDGYEQYFGPGTRLTVT.

The V call is TRBV27, the J call TRBJ2-7; D perhaps matches TRBD2 (7 bases). The CDR3 totals 16 residues. V was shortened by 2 bases and J by 0 bases, with 14 bases between the two germline ends. Germline CDR1 MNHEY, CDR2 SMNVEV (reference sequence). The CDR3 DNA is TGTGCCAGCAGTTTAAGGGGGGGATTCATCTCCTACGAGCAGTACTTC. It translates to CASSLRGGFISYEQYF.

V gene TRBV5-6 combines with J gene TRBJ2-5, with D tentatively TRBD2 (6 bases). This CDR3 comprises 17 residues. Trimming pared 3 bases from V and 2 bases from J, leaving 20 bases between. Germline loops: CDR1 SGHDT, CDR2 YYEEEE. CDR3 sequence (DNA): TGTGCCAGCAGCTCGACTAAGAGGTCACGGGGGCAAGAGACCCAGTACTTC. The encoded protein is CASSSTKRSRGQETQYF. The variable domain in full, completed from reference TRBV5-6 and TRBJ2-5, reads DAGVTQSPTHLIKTRGQQVTLRCSPKSGHDTVSWYQQALGQGPQFIFQYYEEEERQRGNFPDRFSGHQFPNYSSELNVNALLLGDSALYLCASSSTKRSRGQETQYFGPGTRLLVL.

The genes are TRBV2 and TRBJ2-3; TRBD1 matches at 9 bases. The V segment lost 6 bases and the J segment 1 base; nucleotides outside the gene matches: 11. Germline V gene sequence: CDR1 SNHLY, CDR2 FYNNEI. The CDR3 is 17 amino acids. The CDR3 DNA reads as TGTGCCAGCAGCGATCCTCGGACAGGGGAGGGCACAGATACGCAGTATTTT. Protein sequence: CASSDPRTGEGTDTQYF.